These 20 T cell receptor beta chains share one sample of origin, sequenced in a study of blood T cell repertoires in COVID-19. Clones were read by immunoSEQ multiplex PCR, and TCRdb kept only the in-frame ones, dropping some. The sample yields some 320,000 clones, approximately 85% seen once. Material: peripheral blood. All receptors come from a human donor in a cohort sampled during active COVID-19.

On this clone: In the same sample, other DNA sequences code for this CDR3. The genes are TRBV30 and TRBJ1-1; no clear D gene. This CDR3 has 13 residues. Germline lookup yields CDR1 GTSNPN and CDR2 SVGIG (reference sequence). The V and J ends lost 0 bases and 5 bases respectively, with 10 bases between them. CDR3 DNA sequence: TGTGCCTGGAGTGTAGCTGGGAGTACTGAAGCTTTCTTT. Translating it yields CAWSVAGSTEAFF.

The rearrangement links TRBV12-5 to TRBJ2-3; D gene uncertain. V shed 6 bases and J shed 2 bases, with 9 bases lying between them. The CDR3 has 13 residues. Germline lookup yields CDR1 LGHNT and CDR2 FRNRAP. The CDR3 DNA is TGTGCTAGTGGCCCGGGTCTCACAGATACGCAGTATTTT. Its translation: CASGPGLTDTQYF.

The rearrangement uses TRBV29-1 and TRBJ1-4; D not resolved. The germline V and J ends were trimmed by 4 bases and 4 bases, with 10 bases remaining between them. Per the germline V gene, CDR1 is SQVTM and CDR2 is ANQGSEA. The CDR3 spans 13 residues. The CDR3 coding sequence is TGCAGCGTTGGAGGGCGACATAATGAAAAACTGTTTTTT. It translates to CSVGGRHNEKLFF.

Concerning this clone: The sample has other DNA sequences that encode this CDR3 too. This sequence joins TRBV18 and TRBJ1-1, with D unresolved. The germline V gene encodes CDR1 KGHSH and CDR2 LQKENI. The CDR3 sequence is 14 residues long. V lost 0 bases and J 0 bases, leaving 5 bases between the germline ends. CDR3 amino acids: CASSPPSVNTEAFF. The DNA for the CDR3 is TGTGCCAGCTCACCACCGTCGGTGAACACTGAAGCTTTCTTT.

The chain employs TRBV18 and TRBJ1-1, with D tentatively TRBD1 (5 bases). Between the trimmed V and J ends, which lost 3 bases and 0 bases, there was a span of 11 bases. CDR1 and CDR2 from the germline V gene are KGHSH and LQKENI. There are 15 residues in the CDR3. For the CDR3, the DNA is TGTGCCAGCTCACCCGAACAGGTCCTGAACACTGAAGCTTTCTTT. Its protein is CASSPEQVLNTEAFF.

This clone has only one observation. The chain carries TRBV4-1 and TRBJ2-7; 11 bases are shared with TRBD1. Germline CDR1 is MGHRA and CDR2 is YSYEKL. The CDR3 runs to 14 residues. The ends lost 7 bases at V and 7 bases at J; junction bases unmatched: 9. This CDR3 is CASTRDRGTGEQYF. In DNA form, the CDR3 reads TGCGCCAGCACCCGGGACAGGGGGACGGGGGAGCAGTACTTC.

This chain uses TRBV5-4 with TRBJ1-1; TRBD1 is a possible D gene (5 bases). The germline CDR1 and CDR2 sequences are SGHNT and YYREEE (reference sequence). Between the trimmed V and J ends, which lost 0 bases and 4 bases, there was a span of 10 bases. The CDR3 length is 14 residues. This CDR3 is CASSLDGGGTEAFF. CDR3 nucleotides: TGTGCCAGCAGCTTGGACGGGGGTGGCACTGAAGCTTTCTTT.

This clone was detected only once. The chain joins TRBV5-1 to TRBJ2-2; 9 nucleotides line up with TRBD2. Germline CDR1 and CDR2: SGHRS and YFSETQ. Trimming took 7 bases from V and 6 from J; bases not matched to a gene: 13. This CDR3 has 16 amino acids. DNA of the CDR3: TGCGCCAGCGGATACTCGGGGACTAGCTTGGCCGGGGAGCTGTTTTTT. Amino acids: CASGYSGTSLAGELFF. Using reference TRBV5-1 and TRBJ2-2 for the parts outside the CDR3, the full variable domain is KAGVTQTPRYLIKTRGQQVTLSCSPISGHRSVSWYQQTPGQGLQFLFEYFSETQRNKGNFPGRFSGRQFSNSRSEMNVSTLELGDSALYLCASGYSGTSLAGELFFGEGSRLTVL.

This clone was observed a few times. CDR3 sequence (DNA): TGCAGCGTGGACCCGGACAGGACGCGCTCTGGAAACACCATATATTTT. Translating gives CSVDPDRTRSGNTIYF. The chain has TRBV29-1 and TRBJ1-3; 7 bases are a match to TRBD1. The CDR3 is 16 residues long. Trimming took 6 bases from V and 0 from J; bases not matched to a gene: 11. Germline lookup yields CDR1 SQVTM and CDR2 ANQGSEA.

The chain links TRBV2 to TRBJ1-2, with D possibly matching TRBD1 (6 bases). V was trimmed by 6 bases and J by 4 bases, leaving 15 bases between them. Germline loops: CDR1 SNHLY, CDR2 FYNNEI. This CDR3 contains 14 residues. The CDR3 protein is CASRDDGQTYGYTF. The CDR3 DNA sequence: TGTGCCAGCAGGGACGATGGACAGACCTATGGCTACACCTTC.

V usage is TRBV29-1 and J usage is TRBJ1-3; tentative D call: TRBD1 (6 bases). This CDR3 region has 14 residues. The germline V gene has CDR1 SQVTM and CDR2 ANQGSEA. Trimming stripped 1 base from V and 1 base from J, with 8 bases between. The CDR3 sequence is CSVEGGRSGNTIYF. Written as DNA, the CDR3 is TGCAGCGTTGAAGGGGGGCGGTCTGGAAACACCATATATTTT.

The chain uses TRBV28 and TRBJ2-4, with TRBD1 as a possible D gene (6 bases). Germline V CDR1 and CDR2: MDHEN, SYDVKM. This CDR3 has 12 residues. Deletions cut 8 bases from V and 8 bases from J, with 13 bases between. The CDR3 coding sequence is TGTGCCAGCGGGGCAGGGGTGGACATTCAGTACTTC. Encoded protein: CASGAGVDIQYF. Using reference TRBV28 and TRBJ2-4 for the parts outside the CDR3, the full variable domain is DVKVTQSSRYLVKRTGEKVFLECVQDMDHENMFWYRQDPGLGLRLIYFSYDVKMKEKGDIPEGYSVSREKKERFSLILESASTNQTSMYLCASGAGVDIQYFGAGTRLSVL.

This chain joins TRBV2 and TRBJ2-7; TRBD1 agrees at 7 bases. The length of the CDR3 is 14 residues. The V gene's germline CDR1 is SNHLY and CDR2 FYNNEI. The J segment lost 0 bases and the V segment lost 7 bases, leaving 6 bases of the junction unmatched. CDR3 bases: TGTGCCAGCATCCTGGACAGGACCTCCTACGAGCAGTACTTC. Translation: CASILDRTSYEQYF.

This chain links TRBV6-5 with TRBJ1-1; 8 nucleotides line up with TRBD1. Germline loops: CDR1 MNHEY, CDR2 SVGAGI. This CDR3 comprises 15 residues. V dropped 6 bases and J dropped 1; count of bases not matched to a gene: 7. The CDR3, as DNA: TGTGCCAGCAGCACAGGGACAGGTTGGAACACTGAAGCTTTCTTT. This translates into CASSTGTGWNTEAFF.

This chain links TRBV30 with TRBJ2-3; TRBD2 matches at 10 bases. The CDR3 has 15 amino acids. J was trimmed by 9 bases and V by 0 bases; bases with no gene match: 9. CDR1 and CDR2 (germline): GTSNPN, SVGIG (reference sequence). In DNA, the CDR3 is TGTGCCTGGAGTGTACGAGGGACTAGCGAGGGCACGCAGTATTTT. Translated: CAWSVRGTSEGTQYF.

The genes are TRBV2 and TRBJ2-5; TRBD1 aligns across 8 bases. The germline V gene has CDR1 SNHLY and CDR2 FYNNEI. V lost 10 bases and J lost 5; bases outside the gene matches: 9. The CDR3 consists of 13 residues. Here the CDR3 reads CAISRGLGETQYF. Here the CDR3 DNA reads TGTGCCATCTCCAGGGGGCTGGGGGAGACCCAGTACTTC.

V and J are TRBV7-3 and TRBJ2-1, with D maybe TRBD1 (6 bases). This CDR3 spans 16 amino acids. Looked up from germline, CDR1 is SGHTA and CDR2 is FQGTGA. The V end lost 4 bases, the J end lost 5 bases, and 18 bases lay between the germline ends. CDR3 DNA sequence: TGTGCCAGCAGCTCGTCCGGGACAACAGGTAACAATGAGCAGTTCTTC. This gives the protein CASSSSGTTGNNEQFF.

The chain employs TRBV30 and TRBJ1-3; D is unclear. This CDR3 region has 12 residues. Germline CDR1 reads GTSNPN; CDR2 reads SVGIG (reference sequence). V was cut by 2 bases and J by 0 bases, with 2 bases left in between. The CDR3 spells CAWSLSGNTIYF. CDR3 sequence (DNA): TGTGCCTGGAGTCTCTCTGGAAACACCATATATTTT.

V is TRBV5-6 and J is TRBJ1-3; TRBD1 aligns across 8 bases. CDR1 is SGHDT, CDR2 YYEEEE, per germline. This CDR3 comprises 14 residues. Germline trimming cut 2 bases from V and 8 bases from J; bases unmatched to any gene: 6. The CDR3 region is CASSFRGQVDTIYF. CDR3 in DNA: TGTGCCAGCAGCTTCAGGGGGCAAGTGGACACCATATATTTT.

Worth noting for this clone: This CDR3 is also generated by other DNA sequences in the sample. The chain recombines TRBV5-1 with TRBJ1-1; no clear D gene. The V end lost 0 bases, the J end lost 7 bases, and 4 bases lay between the germline ends. The CDR3 length is 11 residues. CDR1 and CDR2 from the germline V gene are SGHRS and YFSETQ. The CDR3 DNA reads TGCGCCAGCAGCTTGGCGGGTGAAGCTTTCTTT. Protein sequence: CASSLAGEAFF.